This T cell receptor beta chain was recovered during a study of glioma-infiltrating T cells. This clonotype came up a few times. Amplification of TCR alpha and beta CDR3 regions from RNA used iRepertoire nested multiplex PCR. TCRdb reanalysed the multiplex PCR reads using MiXCR and keeps one entry per CDR3 protein. The profile shows 300,000 to 450,000 distinct CDR3 sequences, 41% of them singletons. Germline loops: CDR1 SNHLY, CDR2 FYNNEI. This CDR3 contains 15 residues. V lost 4 bases to trimming and J lost 3 bases, with 15 bases between them. The receptor was isolated from a human donor with low-grade glioma or glioblastoma, undergoing nonglioma brain surgery, or in good health (not recorded which). The sample taken for sequencing was glioma tissue, nonneoplastic brain tissue, or PBMCs (not recorded which). The chain uses TRBV2 and TRBJ2-5; D is possibly TRBD1 or TRBD2 (6 bases each). CDR3 loop: CASSANRGPEETQYF. For the CDR3, the DNA is TGTGCCAGCAGTGCCAACCGGGGGCCAGAAGAGACCCAGTACTTC.